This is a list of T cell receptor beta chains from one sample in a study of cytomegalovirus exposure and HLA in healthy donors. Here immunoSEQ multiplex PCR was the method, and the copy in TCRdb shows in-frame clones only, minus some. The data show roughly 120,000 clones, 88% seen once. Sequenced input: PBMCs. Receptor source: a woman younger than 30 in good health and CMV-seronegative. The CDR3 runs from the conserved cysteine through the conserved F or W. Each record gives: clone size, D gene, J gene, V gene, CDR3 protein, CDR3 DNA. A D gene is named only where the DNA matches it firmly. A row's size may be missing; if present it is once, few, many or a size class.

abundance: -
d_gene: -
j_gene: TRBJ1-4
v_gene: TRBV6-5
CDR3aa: CASNGAGEGEKLFF
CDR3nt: TGTGCCAGCAACGGGGCAGGGGAAGGGGAAAAACTGTTTTTT

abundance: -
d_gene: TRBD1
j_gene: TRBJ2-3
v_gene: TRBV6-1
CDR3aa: CASSGQGAGTDTQYF
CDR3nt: TGTGCCAGCAGTGGACAGGGGGCTGGCACAGATACGCAGTATTTT

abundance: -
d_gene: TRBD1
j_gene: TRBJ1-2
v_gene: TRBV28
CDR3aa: CAIGGTGTARGYTF
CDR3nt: TGTGCCATTGGCGGGACAGGGACCGCCAGGGGCTACACCTTC

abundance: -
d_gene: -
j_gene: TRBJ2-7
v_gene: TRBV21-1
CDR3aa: CASSKEGGLREQYF
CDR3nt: TGTGCCAGCAGCAAAGAAGGCGGGTTGCGCGAGCAGTACTTC

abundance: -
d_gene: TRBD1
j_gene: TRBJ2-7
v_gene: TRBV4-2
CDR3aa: CASSPQRTGGNEQYF
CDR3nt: TGTGCCAGCAGCCCACAAAGGACAGGGGGGAACGAGCAGTACTTC

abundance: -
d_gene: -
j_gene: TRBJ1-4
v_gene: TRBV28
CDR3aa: CASGGGPNEKLFF
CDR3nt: TGTGCCAGTGGGGGGGGCCCTAATGAAAAACTGTTTTTT

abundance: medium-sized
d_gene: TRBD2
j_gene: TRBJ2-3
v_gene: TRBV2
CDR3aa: CASKVRREGKDTQYF
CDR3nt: TGTGCCAGCAAAGTCAGGCGGGAGGGTAAAGATACGCAGTATTTT

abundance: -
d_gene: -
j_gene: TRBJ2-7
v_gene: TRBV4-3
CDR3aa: CASSPKGRRNEQYF
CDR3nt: TGCGCCAGCAGCCCCAAGGGGCGACGGAACGAGCAGTACTTC

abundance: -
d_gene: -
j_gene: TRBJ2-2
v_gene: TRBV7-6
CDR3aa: CASSQTWTGELFF
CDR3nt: TGTGCCAGCAGCCAAACATGGACCGGGGAGCTGTTTTTT

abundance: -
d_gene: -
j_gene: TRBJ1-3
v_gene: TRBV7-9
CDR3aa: CASSLTWNTIYF
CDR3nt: TGTGCCAGCAGCTTAACTTGGAACACCATATATTTT

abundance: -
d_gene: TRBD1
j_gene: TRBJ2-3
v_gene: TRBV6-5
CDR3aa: CASSKGALTDTQYF
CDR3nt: TGTGCCAGCAGTAAGGGGGCATTAACAGATACGCAGTATTTT

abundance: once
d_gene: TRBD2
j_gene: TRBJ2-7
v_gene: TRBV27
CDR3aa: CASRRTSGGLYEQYF
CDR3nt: TGTGCCAGCAGACGGACTAGCGGGGGGCTTTACGAGCAGTACTTC

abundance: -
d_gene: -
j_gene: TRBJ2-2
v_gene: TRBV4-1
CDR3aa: CASSHQTGMSTGELFF
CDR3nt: TGCGCCAGCAGCCACCAAACAGGGATGAGCACCGGGGAGCTGTTTTTT

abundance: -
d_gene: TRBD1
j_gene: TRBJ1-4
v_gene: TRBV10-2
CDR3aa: CASSDRGTGNEKLFF
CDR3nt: TGCGCCAGCAGTGATAGGGGGACAGGGAATGAAAAACTGTTTTTT

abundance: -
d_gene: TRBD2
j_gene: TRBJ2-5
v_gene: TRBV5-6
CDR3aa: CASSLWLGLGTSRETQYF
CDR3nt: TGTGCCAGCAGCTTGTGGCTAGGTTTGGGGACTAGCAGAGAGACCCAGTACTTC

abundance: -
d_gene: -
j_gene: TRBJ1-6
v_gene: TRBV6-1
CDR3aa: CASRPPIPDNSPLHF
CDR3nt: TGTGCCAGCAGGCCACCTATACCGGATAATTCACCCCTCCACTTT

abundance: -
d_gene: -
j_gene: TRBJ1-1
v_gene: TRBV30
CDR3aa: CAWNRGNSEAFF
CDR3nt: TGTGCCTGGAATCGGGGGAATAGTGAAGCTTTCTTT

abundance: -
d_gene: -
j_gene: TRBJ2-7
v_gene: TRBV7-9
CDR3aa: CASSLARGNEQYF
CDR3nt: TGTGCCAGCAGCTTAGCCAGGGGTAACGAGCAGTACTTC

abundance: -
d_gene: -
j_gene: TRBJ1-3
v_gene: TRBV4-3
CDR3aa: CASSQGGPSSGNTIYF
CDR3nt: TGCGCCAGCAGCCAGGGAGGGCCCAGCTCTGGAAACACCATATATTTT

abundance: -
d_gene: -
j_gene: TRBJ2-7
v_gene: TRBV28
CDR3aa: CASSGGGGSSYEQYF
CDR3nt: TGTGCCAGCAGTGGTGGCGGGGGCAGCTCCTACGAGCAGTACTTC

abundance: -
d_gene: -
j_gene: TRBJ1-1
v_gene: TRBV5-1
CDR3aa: CASSLGGGRNTEAFF
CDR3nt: TGCGCCAGCAGCTTGGGGGGAGGGAGGAACACTGAAGCTTTCTTT

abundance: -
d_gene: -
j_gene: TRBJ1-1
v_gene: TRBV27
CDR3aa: CASSRRGTEAFF
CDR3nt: TGTGCCAGCAGCCGAAGGGGCACTGAAGCTTTCTTT

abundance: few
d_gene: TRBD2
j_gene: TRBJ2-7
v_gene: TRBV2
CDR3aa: CASSTRLAGHDEQYF
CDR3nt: TGTGCCAGCTCGACCCGACTAGCGGGACATGACGAGCAGTACTTC

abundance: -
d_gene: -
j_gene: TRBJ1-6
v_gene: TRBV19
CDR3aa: CASSTRLSSYNSPLHF
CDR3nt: TGTGCCAGTAGTACCCGACTTAGCTCCTATAATTCACCCCTCCACTTT

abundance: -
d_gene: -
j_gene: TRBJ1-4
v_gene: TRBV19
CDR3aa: CASSTRSGLPGEKLFF
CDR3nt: TGTGCCAGTAGTACCCGGAGCGGCCTACCGGGTGAAAAACTGTTTTTT

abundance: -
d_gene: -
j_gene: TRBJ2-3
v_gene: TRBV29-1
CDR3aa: CSVVGGDRGATSTDTQYF
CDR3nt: TGCAGCGTTGTCGGGGGTGACCGCGGGGCGACTAGCACAGATACGCAGTATTTT

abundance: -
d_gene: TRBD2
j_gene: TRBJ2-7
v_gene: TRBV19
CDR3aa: CASSMAGGPVYEQYF
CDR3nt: TGTGCCAGTAGTATGGCGGGAGGGCCTGTGTACGAGCAGTACTTC

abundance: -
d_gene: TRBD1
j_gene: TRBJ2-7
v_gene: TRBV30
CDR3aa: CAWSSWTGATYEQYF
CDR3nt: TGTGCCTGGAGTTCATGGACAGGGGCCACCTACGAGCAGTACTTC

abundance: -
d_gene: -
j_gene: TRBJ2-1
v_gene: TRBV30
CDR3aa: CAWRRFGIGSNNEQFF
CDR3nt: TGTGCCTGGAGAAGGTTCGGGATTGGGTCGAACAATGAGCAGTTCTTC

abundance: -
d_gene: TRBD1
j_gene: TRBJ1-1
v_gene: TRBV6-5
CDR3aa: CASSYSGQGGAFF
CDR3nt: TGTGCCAGCAGTTACTCCGGACAGGGAGGTGCTTTCTTT

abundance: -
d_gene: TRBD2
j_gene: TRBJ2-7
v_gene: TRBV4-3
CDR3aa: CASSQDAGLAGNPYRDEQYF
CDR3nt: TGCGCCAGCAGCCAAGATGCCGGCCTAGCGGGAAACCCCTATAGAGACGAGCAGTACTTC

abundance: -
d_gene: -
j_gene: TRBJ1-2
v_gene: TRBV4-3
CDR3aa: CASSQDHSRQNYGYTF
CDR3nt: TGCGCCAGCAGCCAAGACCACTCGAGGCAGAACTATGGCTACACCTTC